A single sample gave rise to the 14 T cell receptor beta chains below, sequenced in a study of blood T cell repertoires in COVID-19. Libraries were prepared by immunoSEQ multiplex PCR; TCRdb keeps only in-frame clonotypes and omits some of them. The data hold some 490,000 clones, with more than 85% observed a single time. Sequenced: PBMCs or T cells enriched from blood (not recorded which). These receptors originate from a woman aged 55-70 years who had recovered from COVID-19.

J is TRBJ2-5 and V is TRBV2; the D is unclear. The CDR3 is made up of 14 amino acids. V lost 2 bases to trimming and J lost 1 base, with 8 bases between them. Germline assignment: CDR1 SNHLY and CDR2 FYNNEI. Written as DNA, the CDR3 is TGTGCCAGCAGTGAAATTACAGTCCAAGAGACCCAGTACTTC. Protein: CASSEITVQETQYF. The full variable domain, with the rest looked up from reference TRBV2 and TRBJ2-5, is EPEVTQTPSHQVTQMGQEVILRCVPISNHLYFYWYRQILGQKVEFLVSFYNNEISEKSEIFDDQFSVERPDGSNFTLKIRSTKLEDSAMYFCASSEITVQETQYFGPGTRLLVL.

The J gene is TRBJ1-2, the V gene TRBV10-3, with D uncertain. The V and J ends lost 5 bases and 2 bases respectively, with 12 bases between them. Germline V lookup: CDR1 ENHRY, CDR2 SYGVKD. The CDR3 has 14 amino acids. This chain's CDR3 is CAISPADTNYGYTF. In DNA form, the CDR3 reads TGTGCCATCAGTCCAGCCGACACCAACTATGGCTACACCTTC.

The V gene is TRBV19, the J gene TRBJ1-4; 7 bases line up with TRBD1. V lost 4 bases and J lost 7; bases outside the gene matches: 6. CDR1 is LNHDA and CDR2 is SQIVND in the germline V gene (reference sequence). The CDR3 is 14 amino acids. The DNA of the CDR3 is TGTGCCAGTAGTACAACAAGACAGGGTGAAAAACTGTTTTTT. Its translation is CASSTTRQGEKLFF.

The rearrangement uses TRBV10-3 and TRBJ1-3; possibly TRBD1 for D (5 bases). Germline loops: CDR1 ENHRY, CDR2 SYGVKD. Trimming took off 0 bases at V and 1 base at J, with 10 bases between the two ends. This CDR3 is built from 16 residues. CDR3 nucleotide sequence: TGTGCCATCAGTGAGTCTGGCAGGGTTTCTGGAAACACCATATATTTT. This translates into CAISESGRVSGNTIYF.

CDR3 sequence reads: CSVQSRDRGNEQFF. As DNA, the CDR3 is TGCAGCGTTCAATCCCGGGACAGGGGAAATGAGCAGTTCTTC. The chain uses TRBV29-1 and TRBJ2-1; 10 bases line up with TRBD1. The germline V gene has CDR1 SQVTM and CDR2 ANQGSEA. The CDR3 is 14 amino acids. The trim removed 5 bases at V and 7 bases at J, leaving 8 bases unmatched.

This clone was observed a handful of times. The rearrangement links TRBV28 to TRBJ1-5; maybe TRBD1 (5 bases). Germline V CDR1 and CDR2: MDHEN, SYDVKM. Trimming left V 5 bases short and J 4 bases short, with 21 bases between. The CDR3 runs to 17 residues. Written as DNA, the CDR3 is TGTGCCAGCAGTATCCCTTTGACAGTCTCGAGAAATCAGCCCCAGCATTTT. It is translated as CASSIPLTVSRNQPQHF.

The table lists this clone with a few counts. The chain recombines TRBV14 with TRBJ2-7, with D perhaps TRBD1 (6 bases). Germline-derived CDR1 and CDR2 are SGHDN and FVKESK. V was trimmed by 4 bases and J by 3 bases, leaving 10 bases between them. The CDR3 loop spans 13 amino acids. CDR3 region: CASSLGHLYEQYV. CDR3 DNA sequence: TGTGCCAGCAGCCTGGGACACCTCTACGAGCAGTACGTC.

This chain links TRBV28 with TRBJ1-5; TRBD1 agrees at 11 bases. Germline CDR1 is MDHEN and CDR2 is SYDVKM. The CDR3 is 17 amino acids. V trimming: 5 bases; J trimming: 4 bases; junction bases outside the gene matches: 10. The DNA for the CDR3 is TGTGCCAGCAGTCTCGCCGGGACAGGGGGATCAAATCAGCCCCAGCATTTT. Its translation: CASSLAGTGGSNQPQHF.

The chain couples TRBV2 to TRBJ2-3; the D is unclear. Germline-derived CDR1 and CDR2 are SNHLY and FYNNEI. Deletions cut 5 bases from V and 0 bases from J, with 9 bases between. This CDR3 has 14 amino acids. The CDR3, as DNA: TGTGCCAGCAGTTACTACGTTAGCACAGATACGCAGTATTTT. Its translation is CASSYYVSTDTQYF.

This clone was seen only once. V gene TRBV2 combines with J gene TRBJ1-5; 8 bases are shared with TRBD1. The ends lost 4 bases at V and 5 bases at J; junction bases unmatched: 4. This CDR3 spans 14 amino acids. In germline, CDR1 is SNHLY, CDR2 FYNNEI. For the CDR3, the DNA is TGTGCCAGCAGTGCCGGACAGGGCGATCAGCCCCAGCATTTT. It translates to CASSAGQGDQPQHF.

The CDR3 loop reads CASSSGTVSYEQYF. The CDR3 DNA is TGTGCCAGCAGCTCAGGGACAGTCTCCTACGAGCAGTACTTC. J is TRBJ2-7 and V is TRBV5-6, with 7 positions matching TRBD1. Trimming at V came to 3 bases and at J to 0 bases, leaving 3 bases not matched to a gene. The CDR3 extends over 14 amino acids. Germline assignment: CDR1 SGHDT and CDR2 YYEEEE.

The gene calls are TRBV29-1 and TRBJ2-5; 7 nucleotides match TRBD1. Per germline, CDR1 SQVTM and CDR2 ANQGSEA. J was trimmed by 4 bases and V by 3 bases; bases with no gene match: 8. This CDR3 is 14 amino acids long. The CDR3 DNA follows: TGCAGCGTTGATGGCGACAGGGAACGAGAGACCCAGTACTTC. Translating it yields CSVDGDRERETQYF.

DNA for the CDR3: TGCGCCAGCAGCGTTAGCGGGGGCCTCAGCTCCTACAATGAGCAGTTCTTC. It encodes CASSVSGGLSSYNEQFF. V is TRBV4-1 and J is TRBJ2-1; 9 nucleotides align to TRBD2. Germline-derived CDR1 and CDR2 are MGHRA and YSYEKL. This CDR3 has 17 amino acids. With 5 bases clipped from V and 0 bases from J, the junction kept 8 bases outside the gene matches.

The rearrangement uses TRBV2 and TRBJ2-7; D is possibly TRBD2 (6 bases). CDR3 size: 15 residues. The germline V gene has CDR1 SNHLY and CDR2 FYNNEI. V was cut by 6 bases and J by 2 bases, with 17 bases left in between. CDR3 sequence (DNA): TGTGCCAGCAGCGAAAATTCCGGGACTGCCTACGAGCAGTACGTC. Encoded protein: CASSENSGTAYEQYV.